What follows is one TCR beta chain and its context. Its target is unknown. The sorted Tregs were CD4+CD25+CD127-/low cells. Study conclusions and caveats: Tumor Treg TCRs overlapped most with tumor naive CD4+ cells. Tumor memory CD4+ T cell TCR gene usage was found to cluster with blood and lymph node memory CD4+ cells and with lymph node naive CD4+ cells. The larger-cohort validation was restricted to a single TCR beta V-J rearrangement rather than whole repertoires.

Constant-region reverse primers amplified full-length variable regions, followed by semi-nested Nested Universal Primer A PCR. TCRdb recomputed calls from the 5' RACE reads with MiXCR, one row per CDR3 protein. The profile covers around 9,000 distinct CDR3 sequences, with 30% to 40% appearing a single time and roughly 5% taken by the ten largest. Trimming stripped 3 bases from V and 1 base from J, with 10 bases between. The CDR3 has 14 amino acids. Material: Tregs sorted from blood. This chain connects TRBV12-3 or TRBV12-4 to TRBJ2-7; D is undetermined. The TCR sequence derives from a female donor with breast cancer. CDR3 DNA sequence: TGTGCCAGCAGTTTTAGGCAGACGTCCTACGAGCAGTACTTC. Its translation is CASSFRQTSYEQYF.